Below are 10 T cell receptor beta chains sequenced from a single sample in a study of blood T cell repertoires in COVID-19. The method was immunoSEQ multiplex PCR; TCRdb's version includes in-frame clones alone and lacks a portion of them. The data show 350,000 or so clones, roughly 86% seen once. The sample was PBMCs or T cells enriched from blood (not recorded which). These receptors originate from a woman younger than 45 who had been exposed to COVID-19.

This chain joins TRBV28 and TRBJ2-7, with TRBD1 as a possible D gene (6 bases). The germline V gene encodes CDR1 MDHEN and CDR2 SYDVKM. The CDR3 totals 16 residues. The V end was cut by 4 bases, the J end by 2 bases, with 18 bases between. For the CDR3, the DNA is TGTGCCAGCAGTTCCTCAGGAGCAGGGGAAACCTACGAGCAGTACTTC. Residues: CASSSSGAGETYEQYF.

This clone was picked up one time. The CDR3 sequence: CSVVGQRYEQYF. The CDR3 DNA reads TGCAGCGTTGTGGGACAGAGGTACGAGCAGTACTTC. This chain uses TRBV29-1 with TRBJ2-7; 7 bases line up with TRBD1. The CDR3 extends over 12 amino acids. J lost 4 bases, V lost 4 bases, and 4 bases had no gene match. From germline, CDR1 is SQVTM and CDR2 ANQGSEA.

The chain combines TRBV4-1 with TRBJ2-5; 12 nucleotides agree with TRBD2. The CDR3 sequence is 19 residues long. V lost 1 base to trimming and J lost 3 bases; unmatched junction nucleotides: 12. CDR1 and CDR2 (germline): MGHRA, YSYEKL. This chain's CDR3 is CASSQGLGLAGTLKETQYF. The CDR3 nucleotides read TGCGCCAGCAGCCAAGGACTAGGACTAGCGGGGACCCTCAAAGAGACCCAGTACTTC.

The chain has TRBV9 and TRBJ2-6, with D unresolved. The germline V gene encodes CDR1 SGDLS and CDR2 YYNGEE. Trimming took off 4 bases at V and 0 bases at J, with 17 bases between the two ends. This CDR3 is 18 amino acids long. For the CDR3, the DNA is TGTGCCAGCAGCATCCCGTCGTCCCCGGTCTCTGGGGCCAACGTCCTGACTTTC. It translates to CASSIPSSPVSGANVLTF.

The chain recombines TRBV3-1 (or the pseudogene TRBV3-2) with TRBJ2-7; a possible D gene is TRBD2 (7 bases). V lost 1 base and J 5 bases, leaving 12 bases between the germline ends. Looked up from germline, CDR1 is LGHDT and CDR2 is YNNKEL (reference sequence). This CDR3 region has 14 residues. This CDR3 is CASSQARGRDEQYF. The CDR3 nucleotides read TGTGCCAGCAGCCAAGCGCGGGGGCGGGACGAGCAGTACTTC.

V and J are TRBV12-5 and TRBJ2-7; D perhaps matches TRBD2 (5 bases). Trimming removed 0 bases from V and 6 bases from J, with 15 bases in between. In germline, CDR1 is LGHNT, CDR2 FRNRAP. This CDR3 has 15 residues. This CDR3 reads CASGLVLGRGSEQYF. CDR3 DNA sequence: TGTGCTAGTGGTTTGGTACTGGGAAGAGGGAGCGAGCAGTACTTC.

The chain has TRBV24-1 and TRBJ2-1, with D maybe TRBD2 (6 bases). V was clipped by 4 bases and J by 2 bases, with 14 bases between them. The germline V gene encodes CDR1 KGHDR and CDR2 SFDVKD. The CDR3 runs to 16 residues. The CDR3 DNA follows: TGTGCCACCAGTGACCCAGCGGGCCCGCCCTACAATGAGCAGTTCTTC. It translates to CATSDPAGPPYNEQFF.

The chain links TRBV10-1 to TRBJ2-3, with TRBD2 as a possible D gene (6 bases). Germline V CDR1 and CDR2: WNHNN, SYGVQD (reference sequence). Trimming pared 6 bases from V and 3 bases from J, leaving 13 bases between. CDR3 length: 14 amino acids. CDR3 sequence reads: CASSPNSGTDTQYF. In DNA, the CDR3 is TGCGCCAGCAGCCCAAATAGCGGAACAGATACGCAGTATTTT.

This rearrangement joins TRBV7-9 to TRBJ2-7, with TRBD1 matching 7 bases. Losses at the gene ends were 5 bases for V and 4 bases for J; bases not matched to a gene: 11. The CDR3 covers 15 residues. Germline V gene data show CDR1 as SEHNR and CDR2 as FQNEAQ (reference sequence). The CDR3 reads CASSPTTGIQYEQYF. As DNA, the CDR3 is TGTGCCAGCAGCCCGACGACAGGGATACAGTACGAGCAGTACTTC.

V is TRBV10-3 and J is TRBJ2-2, with D tentatively TRBD1 or TRBD2 (9 bases each). The CDR3 is made up of 17 amino acids. V was clipped by 6 bases and J by 7 bases, with 24 bases between them. Per germline, CDR1 ENHRY and CDR2 SYGVKD. This CDR3 is CAISRQGVAGEFGELFF. CDR3 bases: TGTGCCATCAGCCGACAGGGGGTAGCGGGAGAGTTCGGGGAGCTGTTTTTT.